The 26 T cell receptor beta chains given below trace back to one sample, sequenced in a study of T cell responses to AZD1222 COVID-19 vaccine. The method was immunoSEQ multiplex PCR; TCRdb's version includes in-frame clones alone and lacks a portion of them. The data show around 110,000 clones, around 94% seen once. Here the sequenced sample was peripheral blood, taken 28 days after the second AZD1222 dose. The source of these receptors is an adult who received the AZD1222 COVID-19 vaccine.

The rearrangement links TRBV28 to TRBJ2-3; 9 bases are a match to TRBD2. CDR3 size: 18 residues. Germline assignment: CDR1 MDHEN and CDR2 SYDVKM. With 5 bases clipped from V and 0 bases from J, the junction kept 12 bases outside the gene matches. The CDR3 DNA reads as TGTGCCAGCAGTCCAACACCTTATAGCGGGAGCAGCACAGATACGCAGTATTTT. It translates to CASSPTPYSGSSTDTQYF.

The chain joins TRBV30 to TRBJ1-2, with 7 bases fitting TRBD1. The CDR3 is 14 residues long. CDR1 is GTSNPN and CDR2 is SVGIG in the germline V gene (reference sequence). Unmatched junction bases numbered 5, after V lost 0 bases and J lost 4 bases. CDR3 sequence: CAWSVDRVSYGYTF. CDR3 nucleotides: TGTGCCTGGAGTGTCGACAGGGTCTCCTATGGCTACACCTTC.

The chain combines TRBV9 with TRBJ1-1, with 8 bases matching TRBD1. CDR1 and CDR2 (germline): SGDLS, YYNGEE. Germline trimming cut 4 bases from V and 4 bases from J; bases unmatched to any gene: 9. This CDR3 contains 15 residues. As DNA, the CDR3 is TGTGCCAGCAGCCCCCTGGACAGGGTGATCACTGAAGCTTTCTTT. Protein: CASSPLDRVITEAFF.

V is TRBV28 and J is TRBJ1-3; a possible D gene is TRBD1 (6 bases). Germline CDR1 is MDHEN and CDR2 is SYDVKM. Trimming left V 6 bases short and J 5 bases short, with 8 bases between. The length of the CDR3 is 12 residues. The CDR3 loop is CASRRDRNTIYF. The CDR3 region has the DNA TGTGCCAGCAGGAGGGACAGAAACACCATATATTTT.

This sequence joins TRBV19 and TRBJ2-2; D possibly corresponds to TRBD2 (7 bases). The germline gives CDR1 LNHDA, CDR2 SQIVND (reference sequence). The CDR3 is 15 amino acids. Trimming cost V 3 bases and J 7 bases, with 15 bases left between them. CDR3 DNA: TGTGCCAGTAGTATCCGGGGGGCGGTCAGCGGGGAGCTGTTTTTT. It yields the protein CASSIRGAVSGELFF. The full variable domain, in which reference TRBV19 and TRBJ2-2 provide the parts outside the CDR3, is DGGITQSPKYLFRKEGQNVTLSCEQNLNHDAMYWYRQDPGQGLRLIYYSQIVNDFQKGDIAEGYSVSREKKESFPLTVTSAQKNPTAFYLCASSIRGAVSGELFFGEGSRLTVL.

This clone appeared once. The chain links TRBV3-1 (or the pseudogene TRBV3-2) to TRBJ1-3, with D maybe TRBD1 (6 bases). Germline-derived CDR1 and CDR2 are LGHDT and YNNKEL (reference sequence). The CDR3 has 16 residues. Trimming stripped 1 base from V and 2 bases from J, with 12 bases between. CDR3 protein: CASSQVLGGTGNTIYF. DNA of the CDR3: TGTGCCAGCAGCCAAGTTCTAGGGGGGACTGGAAACACCATATATTTT.

The CDR3 nucleotides are TGTGCCATCGGCTCGGGGACCTTTTATGGCTACACCTTC. This translates into CAIGSGTFYGYTF. V gene TRBV7-8 combines with J gene TRBJ1-2; TRBD1 is a possible D gene (5 bases). Germline V CDR1 and CDR2: SGHVS, FQNEAQ. The CDR3 totals 13 residues. V dropped 10 bases and J dropped 5 bases, with 17 bases sitting between them.

V is TRBV11-2 and J is TRBJ2-7; D is undetermined. With 2 bases removed from V and 2 bases from J, the gap between germline ends came to 19 bases. This CDR3 is built from 17 residues. Germline values: CDR1 SGHAT, CDR2 FQNNGV. The CDR3 bases are TGTGCCAGCAGCTTACCGAAGAACGGTCTACCTACCTACGAGCAGTACTTC. Amino acid sequence: CASSLPKNGLPTYEQYF.

The rearrangement links TRBV5-1 to TRBJ2-7; 7 positions agree with TRBD1. J lost 0 bases, V lost 5 bases, and 8 bases had no gene match. The CDR3 runs 15 residues. Germline loops: CDR1 SGHRS, CDR2 YFSETQ. The CDR3 sequence: CASRALTGSSYEQYF. The CDR3 nucleotides are TGCGCCAGCAGAGCGCTGACAGGGTCCTCCTACGAGCAGTACTTC.

This clone came up once. This chain links TRBV6-1 with TRBJ1-5, with D maybe TRBD1 (5 bases). Between the trimmed V and J ends, which lost 2 bases and 2 bases, there was a span of 10 bases. Germline-derived CDR1 and CDR2 are MNHNS and SASEGT. The length of the CDR3 is 15 residues. The CDR3 DNA reads as TGTGCCAGCAGTGAACAGGGAGTGGGCAATCAGCCCCAGCATTTT. Its translation: CASSEQGVGNQPQHF.

The gene calls are TRBV27 and TRBJ2-7; 10 bases map to TRBD2. Trimming removed 5 bases from V and 5 bases from J; junction bases left unmatched: 6. The length of the CDR3 is 14 residues. Germline-derived CDR1 and CDR2 are MNHEY and SMNVEV (reference sequence). As DNA, the CDR3 is TGTGCCAGCAGTCCAGCGGGAGGGCCGCACGAGCAGTACTTC. It codes for CASSPAGGPHEQYF.

This sequence joins TRBV7-9 and TRBJ2-1; 9 positions agree with TRBD2. The germline V gene has CDR1 SEHNR and CDR2 FQNEAQ (reference sequence). V lost 2 bases and J lost 6; bases outside the gene matches: 8. The CDR3 runs to 16 residues. CDR3 nucleotides: TGTGCCAGCAGCTTAACGGGGAGGCGGGGGGGCAATGAGCAGTTCTTC. Translation gives CASSLTGRRGGNEQFF.

This chain links TRBV27 with TRBJ2-2, with D perhaps being TRBD1 or TRBD2 (5 bases each). The germline V and J ends were trimmed by 6 bases and 3 bases, with 11 bases remaining between them. CDR1 MNHEY and CDR2 SMNVEV come from the germline V gene (reference sequence). The CDR3 is 14 amino acids. The CDR3 DNA follows: TGTGCCAGCAGGGGTGGGACCTACACCGGGGAGCTGTTTTTT. Translation: CASRGGTYTGELFF.

This chain links TRBV24-1 with TRBJ1-1; unclear D gene. The germline V and J ends were trimmed by 1 base and 1 base, with 21 bases remaining between them. Germline V gives CDR1 KGHDR, CDR2 SFDVKD. The CDR3 runs to 19 residues. CDR3 DNA: TGTGCCACCAGTGATTTAGGGCAGTATGCTCCCCCAGGGAACACTGAAGCTTTCTTT. As protein: CATSDLGQYAPPGNTEAFF.

This sequence joins TRBV12-3 or TRBV12-4 and TRBJ1-2; TRBD1 agrees at 8 bases. This CDR3 region has 13 residues. J gave up 4 bases and V 6 bases, and 4 bases lay outside the gene matches. This CDR3 reads CASSVTGGYGYTF. The CDR3 bases are TGTGCCAGCAGCGTCACAGGGGGCTATGGCTACACCTTC.

The rearrangement links TRBV3-1 (or the pseudogene TRBV3-2) to TRBJ2-3, with 12 bases that match TRBD2. The junction had 10 bases not matched to a gene; V was cut back by 1 base and J by 5 bases. The germline CDR1 and CDR2 sequences are LGHDT and YNNKEL (reference sequence). The CDR3 runs to 18 residues. CDR3 sequence reads: CASSQVVLAGGSVDTQYF. The DNA for the CDR3 is TGTGCCAGCAGCCAAGTAGTCCTAGCGGGAGGGAGTGTAGATACGCAGTATTTT.

The V gene is TRBV2, the J gene TRBJ2-5; 10 bases are a match to TRBD2. This CDR3 has 15 residues. The V segment lost 7 bases and the J segment 13 bases; nucleotides outside the gene matches: 18. In germline, CDR1 is SNHLY, CDR2 FYNNEI. Here the CDR3 reads CASTESSTSGSVWYF. Written as DNA, the CDR3 is TGTGCCAGCACAGAAAGTTCGACTAGCGGGTCCGTCTGGTACTTC.

This clone was found once. The CDR3 region has the DNA TGCGCCAGCAGCTTGGGGGCTGACACTGAAGCTTTCTTT. As protein: CASSLGADTEAFF. The chain has TRBV5-1 and TRBJ1-1; D gene uncertain. This CDR3 region has 13 residues. Germline V gives CDR1 SGHRS, CDR2 YFSETQ. The V end was cut by 0 bases, the J end by 3 bases, with 6 bases between.

The chain links TRBV6-5 to TRBJ1-6; D is ambiguous. This CDR3 has 16 residues. Trimming took 2 bases from V and 7 from J, leaving 15 bases between them. CDR1 is MNHEY, CDR2 SVGAGI, per germline. The CDR3 sequence: CASSYRPPGENSPLHF. CDR3 in DNA: TGTGCCAGCAGTTACAGGCCCCCGGGTGAGAATTCACCCCTCCACTTT.

J is TRBJ2-1 and V is TRBV11-2; tentatively, D is TRBD2 (5 bases). The germline V gene encodes CDR1 SGHAT and CDR2 FQNNGV. The CDR3 totals 14 residues. Trimming left V 5 bases short and J 6 bases short, with 14 bases between. This CDR3 reads CASSPTSTSNEQFF. CDR3 nucleotide sequence: TGTGCCAGCAGCCCCACGTCTACTAGCAATGAGCAGTTCTTC.

The chain couples TRBV9 to TRBJ1-2; the D gene is possibly TRBD1 (6 bases). The ends were cut back, 3 bases at V and 1 base at J, with 7 bases in the middle. Germline CDR1 SGDLS, CDR2 YYNGEE. The CDR3 sequence is 13 residues long. The CDR3 sequence is CASSEQGNYGYTF. In DNA form, the CDR3 reads TGTGCCAGCAGCGAACAGGGTAACTATGGCTACACCTTC.

J is TRBJ1-2 and V is TRBV20-1; D possibly corresponds to TRBD1 (5 bases). Germline CDR1 is DFQATT and CDR2 is SNEGSKA (reference sequence). This CDR3 has 13 residues. V was cut by 3 bases and J by 4 bases, with 12 bases left in between. The CDR3 protein is CSASTPRGYGYTF. The CDR3 bases are TGCAGTGCTAGTACTCCGAGGGGCTATGGCTACACCTTC.

The J gene is TRBJ2-5, the V gene TRBV10-1, with D perhaps TRBD1 or TRBD2 (5 bases each). Germline CDR1 is WNHNN and CDR2 is SYGVQD (reference sequence). Between the trimmed V and J ends, which lost 0 bases and 4 bases, there was a span of 9 bases. This CDR3 has 14 residues. CDR3: CASSESTGGETQYF. The DNA of the CDR3 is TGCGCCAGCAGTGAGTCTACAGGAGGAGAGACCCAGTACTTC.

The J gene is TRBJ2-7, the V gene TRBV11-2; 11 bases are shared with TRBD2. This CDR3 is 15 amino acids long. V was clipped by 4 bases and J by 3 bases; unmatched bases: 5. Germline V gene sequence: CDR1 SGHAT, CDR2 FQNNGV. CDR3 region: CASSSTSGALYEQYF. The CDR3, as DNA: TGTGCCAGCAGCTCGACTAGCGGGGCGCTCTACGAGCAGTACTTC.

This chain links TRBV7-9 with TRBJ1-6; TRBD1 might be the D (6 bases). V lost 4 bases and J 11 bases, leaving 15 bases between the germline ends. The germline gives CDR1 SEHNR, CDR2 FQNEAQ (reference sequence). The CDR3 spans 14 residues. CDR3 loop: CASSSGQFETPLHF. The CDR3 nucleotides read TGTGCCAGCAGCTCTGGACAGTTTGAGACACCCCTCCACTTT.

This sequence joins TRBV6-5 and TRBJ1-5, with D unclear. The germline V gene encodes CDR1 MNHEY and CDR2 SVGAGI. This CDR3 region has 13 residues. Trimming shortened V by 0 bases and J by 11 bases, and 11 bases separated the two germline ends. The CDR3 loop reads CASSYSTGSAQHF. The CDR3 coding sequence is TGTGCCAGCAGTTACTCGACCGGGTCGGCCCAGCATTTT.